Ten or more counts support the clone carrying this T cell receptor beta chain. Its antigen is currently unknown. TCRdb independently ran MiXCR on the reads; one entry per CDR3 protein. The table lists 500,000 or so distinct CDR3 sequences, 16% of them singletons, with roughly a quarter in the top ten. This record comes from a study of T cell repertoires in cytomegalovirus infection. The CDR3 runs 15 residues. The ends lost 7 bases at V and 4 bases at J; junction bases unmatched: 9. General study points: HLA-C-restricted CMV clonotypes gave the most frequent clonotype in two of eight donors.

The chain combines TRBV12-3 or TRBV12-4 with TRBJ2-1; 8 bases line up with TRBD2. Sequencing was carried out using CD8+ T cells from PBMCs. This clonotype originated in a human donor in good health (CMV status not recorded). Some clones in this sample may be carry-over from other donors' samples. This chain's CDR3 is CASIPGGGSYNEQFF. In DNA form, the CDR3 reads TGTGCCAGCATCCCGGGGGGGGGTTCATACAATGAGCAGTTCTTC.